Shown below are 28 T cell receptor beta chains from a single sample sequenced in a study of T cells in localized non-small cell lung cancer. Sequencing used immunoSEQ multiplex PCR; TCRdb keeps in-frame clones, though not all of them. Here the sample spans about 17,000 clones, more than 70% being singletons. The sequencing here drew on peripheral blood, taken before any cancer treatment. These receptors all stem from a male donor aged 60 or over with stage III lung adenocarcinoma.

With regard to this clone: Other DNA sequences of this sample code for an identical CDR3. The chain is built from TRBV7-2 and TRBJ1-4; weak D call: TRBD1 (5 bases). The CDR3 is 14 amino acids. Trimming left V 5 bases short and J 7 bases short, with 14 bases between. CDR1 and CDR2 (germline): SGHTA, FQGNSA. CDR3 DNA: TGTGCCAGCAGCCAAACGGGGGTAGGTGAAAAACTGTTTTTT. Its translation: CASSQTGVGEKLFF.

The CDR3 reads CAISVDNSNQPQHF. In nucleotides, the CDR3 is TGTGCCATCAGTGTGGATAATAGCAATCAGCCCCAGCATTTT. This chain links TRBV10-3 with TRBJ1-5; D not resolved. With 4 bases removed from V and 0 bases from J, the gap between germline ends came to 7 bases. Germline V gene lookup returns CDR1 ENHRY and CDR2 SYGVKD. The CDR3 sequence is 14 residues long.

The J gene is TRBJ2-5, the V gene TRBV2; D may be TRBD2 (6 bases). Germline assignment: CDR1 SNHLY and CDR2 FYNNEI. The CDR3 length is 14 residues. Trimming shortened V by 3 bases and J by 4 bases, and 12 bases separated the two germline ends. The CDR3 coding sequence is TGTGCCAGCAGTGACCCCGGGGGTCGAGAGACCCAGTACTTC. Translated: CASSDPGGRETQYF.

The chain recombines TRBV19 with TRBJ1-2, with D perhaps TRBD1 (6 bases). The V gene lost 3 bases and the J gene lost 4 bases, with 18 bases spanning the gap. The CDR3 covers 16 residues. Germline assignment: CDR1 LNHDA and CDR2 SQIVND (reference sequence). DNA for the CDR3: TGTGCCAGTAGTATTAGCAGTCGCAGGGGAGGCTATGGCTACACCTTC. Translated: CASSISSRRGGYGYTF.

V and J are TRBV19 and TRBJ1-1, with 7 bases aligning to TRBD1. V lost 1 base, J lost 10 bases, and 3 bases stayed unmatched. Germline values: CDR1 LNHDA, CDR2 SQIVND (reference sequence). The CDR3 extends over 12 amino acids. CDR3 loop: CASSIGSGGAFF. The CDR3 nucleotides read TGTGCCAGTAGTATAGGGTCAGGGGGAGCTTTCTTT.

This rearrangement joins TRBV4-1 to TRBJ2-1; D ambiguous. Germline assignment: CDR1 MGHRA and CDR2 YSYEKL. The V gene lost 0 bases and the J gene lost 2 bases, with 11 bases spanning the gap. This CDR3 has 16 residues. The chain's CDR3 is CASSQDLRHPYNEQFF. The CDR3 DNA reads as TGCGCCAGCAGCCAAGATCTCCGTCACCCCTACAATGAGCAGTTCTTC.

The rearrangement uses TRBV30 and TRBJ2-7; TRBD1 matches 10 bases. The CDR3 runs 12 residues. V was pared by 5 bases and J by 4 bases, with 2 bases of the junction left unmatched. The germline CDR1 and CDR2 sequences are GTSNPN and SVGIG (reference sequence). The CDR3 loop is CAWGQGGYEQYF. The DNA of the CDR3 is TGTGCCTGGGGACAGGGGGGTTACGAGCAGTACTTC. The full variable domain, in which reference TRBV30 and TRBJ2-7 provide the parts outside the CDR3, is SQTIHQWPATLVQPVGSPLSLECTVEGTSNPNLYWYRQAAGRGLQLLFYSVGIGQISSEVPQNLSASRPQDRQFILSSKKLLLSDSGFYLCAWGQGGYEQYFGPGTRLTVT.

As to this clone: An end of the junction differs from the germline gene, which may be a read error. The sample holds other DNA sequences that translate to the same CDR3. V usage is TRBV7-8 and J usage is TRBJ1-5, with TRBD1 as a possible D gene (5 bases). This CDR3 comprises 15 residues. Looked up from germline, CDR1 is SGHVS and CDR2 is FQNEAQ. The CDR3 here is CASSLAGPTNQPQHF. The CDR3 DNA reads TGTGCCAGCAGCCTAGCGGGACCGACGAATCAGCCCCAGCATTTT.

This clone has just one count. The chain couples TRBV6-5 to TRBJ2-1; the D is unclear. The CDR3 is 14 residues long. CDR1 MNHEY and CDR2 SVGAGI come from the germline V gene. The V end lost 6 bases, the J end lost 8 bases, and 17 bases lay between the germline ends. The CDR3 sequence: CASSNGPITDEQFF. In nucleotides, the CDR3 is TGTGCCAGCAGCAACGGGCCAATTACCGATGAGCAGTTCTTC.

CDR3 in amino acids: CASTLAPGQANSPLHF. As DNA, the CDR3 is TGCGCCAGCACCCTCGCCCCCGGACAGGCCAATTCACCCCTCCACTTT. The V gene is TRBV5-1, the J gene TRBJ1-6; 7 nucleotides align to TRBD1. After removal of 6 bases from V and 7 bases from J, the junction contained 13 bases not matched to a gene. The CDR3 length is 16 residues. The germline V gene encodes CDR1 SGHRS and CDR2 YFSETQ.

The V and J genes are TRBV6-1 and TRBJ1-1, with D maybe TRBD1 (6 bases). Trimming stripped 4 bases from V and 0 bases from J, with 12 bases between. This CDR3 is 15 amino acids long. CDR1 MNHNS and CDR2 SASEGT come from the germline V gene. The CDR3 sequence is CASSARTDMNTEAFF. DNA of the CDR3: TGTGCCAGCAGTGCCCGGACAGACATGAACACTGAAGCTTTCTTT.

This clone was detected once. The genes are TRBV11-2 and TRBJ2-1, with D perhaps given as TRBD1 or TRBD2 (6 bases each). There are 15 residues in the CDR3. Trimming took 2 bases from V and 5 from J, leaving 13 bases between them. The germline gives CDR1 SGHAT, CDR2 FQNNGV. CDR3: CASSLNGGPNNEQFF. CDR3 sequence (DNA): TGTGCCAGCAGCTTAAACGGGGGCCCTAACAATGAGCAGTTCTTC.

V is TRBV30 and J is TRBJ1-2; D not resolved. This CDR3 comprises 12 residues. V gave up 3 bases and J gave up 8 bases, with 13 bases separating them. Per germline, CDR1 GTSNPN and CDR2 SVGIG (reference sequence). DNA for the CDR3: TGTGCCTGGAGAAGCGGGGTAGGGGGCTACACCTTC. This codes for CAWRSGVGGYTF. Full variable domain (outside the CDR3, taken from reference TRBV30 and TRBJ1-2): SQTIHQWPATLVQPVGSPLSLECTVEGTSNPNLYWYRQAAGRGLQLLFYSVGIGQISSEVPQNLSASRPQDRQFILSSKKLLLSDSGFYLCAWRSGVGGYTFGSGTRLTVV.

The chain joins TRBV19 to TRBJ2-5; 12 nucleotides agree with TRBD2. Germline CDR1 and CDR2: LNHDA and SQIVND (reference sequence). Trimming took 3 bases from V and 1 from J; bases not matched to a gene: 6. The CDR3 is made up of 17 amino acids. The CDR3 here is CASSIGTSGSPQETQYF. The DNA of the CDR3 is TGTGCCAGTAGTATCGGGACTAGCGGGTCCCCCCAAGAGACCCAGTACTTC.

This chain joins TRBV19 and TRBJ1-2; the D is unclear. V shed 2 bases and J shed 3 bases, with 7 bases lying between them. Germline-derived CDR1 and CDR2 are LNHDA and SQIVND (reference sequence). This CDR3 region has 13 residues. The CDR3 bases are TGTGCCAGTAGTATAAACCCGGACTATGGCTACACCTTC. This translates into CASSINPDYGYTF.

This chain uses TRBV2 with TRBJ1-6, with a possible D match to TRBD1 (5 bases). The CDR3 is made up of 15 amino acids. V shed 2 bases and J shed 5 bases, with 10 bases lying between them. Germline V CDR1 and CDR2: SNHLY, FYNNEI. The CDR3 DNA reads as TGTGCCAGCAGTGAAAGGCCAGGGAATAATTCACCCCTCCACTTT. This translates into CASSERPGNNSPLHF.

As regards this clone: One end of the junction is discordant with germline, which a read error may explain. V gene TRBV28 combines with J gene TRBJ2-3; maybe TRBD1 (6 bases). CDR3 length equals 13 residues. The germline gives CDR1 MDHEN, CDR2 SYDVKM. CDR3 sequence reads: CASKQGSTDMQYF. Here the CDR3 DNA reads TGTGCCAGCAAACAGGGTAGCACAGATATGCAGTATTTT.

This clone appeared once. The V call is TRBV19, the J call TRBJ2-5; 8 bases match TRBD2. Looked up from germline, CDR1 is LNHDA and CDR2 is SQIVND (reference sequence). The CDR3 is 16 amino acids. V dropped 1 base and J dropped 6; count of bases not matched to a gene: 10. In DNA form, the CDR3 reads TGTGCCAGTAGTATAGGAGCTAGCGGGCAAGGGAAGACCCAGTACTTC. Protein sequence: CASSIGASGQGKTQYF. Looking up the rest from reference TRBV19 and TRBJ2-5 gives the full variable domain: DGGITQSPKYLFRKEGQNVTLSCEQNLNHDAMYWYRQDPGQGLRLIYYSQIVNDFQKGDIAEGYSVSREKKESFPLTVTSAQKNPTAFYLCASSIGASGQGKTQYFGPGTRLLVL.

This sequence joins TRBV18 and TRBJ2-1; D ambiguous. V lost 3 bases and J lost 5, with 11 bases in between. The germline CDR1 and CDR2 sequences are KGHSH and LQKENI. The CDR3 consists of 14 residues. CDR3 DNA sequence: TGTGCCAGCTCACCGAGGTCCGTCGACAATGAGCAGTTCTTC. Its translation is CASSPRSVDNEQFF.

This sequence joins TRBV2 and TRBJ2-3; D is undetermined. The CDR3 sequence is 13 residues long. The germline V gene has CDR1 SNHLY and CDR2 FYNNEI. V lost 3 bases and J 3 bases, leaving 7 bases between the germline ends. This CDR3 reads CASSDSYTDTQYF. For the CDR3, the DNA is TGTGCCAGCAGTGACTCGTATACAGATACGCAGTATTTT.

The rearrangement uses TRBV4-1 and TRBJ1-6; 7 bases align to TRBD1. V lost 4 bases to trimming and J lost 7 bases; unmatched junction nucleotides: 7. Germline values: CDR1 MGHRA, CDR2 YSYEKL. CDR3 length: 15 amino acids. In DNA, the CDR3 is TGCGCCAGCAGCCGCCCTACAGGGGTAAATTCACCCCTCCACTTT. Protein product: CASSRPTGVNSPLHF.

This chain uses TRBV6-5 with TRBJ1-6; TRBD1 aligns across 9 bases. CDR3 length: 16 amino acids. The V and J ends lost 0 bases and 10 bases, in that order; junction bases with no gene match: 7. Germline CDR1 and CDR2: MNHEY and SVGAGI. The CDR3 coding sequence is TGTGCCAGCAGTTACTCTTACAGGGGGCAGGGATCACCCCTCCACTTT. Translated: CASSYSYRGQGSPLHF.

The chain couples TRBV5-4 to TRBJ1-3, with TRBD1 matching over 8 bases. Germline loops: CDR1 SGHNT, CDR2 YYREEE (reference sequence). This CDR3 region has 19 residues. V lost 3 bases, J lost 0 bases, and 14 bases stayed unmatched. The CDR3 coding sequence is TGTGCCAGCAGCTCTGACGGAGGACAGGGCGCAATCTCTGGAAACACCATATATTTT. Its translation: CASSSDGGQGAISGNTIYF. Together with reference TRBV5-4 and TRBJ1-3, the CDR3 gives the full variable domain: ETGVTQSPTHLIKTRGQQVTLRCSSQSGHNTVSWYQQALGQGPQFIFQYYREEENGRGNFPPRFSGLQFPNYSSELNVNALELDDSALYLCASSSDGGQGAISGNTIYFGEGSWLTVV.

J is TRBJ1-2 and V is TRBV6-1, with 10 nucleotides matching TRBD1. This CDR3 region has 13 residues. V lost 6 bases, J lost 4 bases, and 2 bases stayed unmatched. The germline V gene has CDR1 MNHNS and CDR2 SASEGT. The CDR3 is CASRGQGSYGYTF. The DNA of the CDR3 is TGTGCCAGCAGGGGACAGGGGAGCTATGGCTACACCTTC.

The V gene is TRBV19, the J gene TRBJ1-2; 9 positions agree with TRBD1. Trimming removed 6 bases from V and 3 bases from J; junction bases left unmatched: 8. The CDR3 consists of 15 residues. In germline, CDR1 is LNHDA, CDR2 SQIVND (reference sequence). The CDR3 sequence is CASRTTDRGDYGYTF. The DNA for the CDR3 is TGTGCCAGTAGGACTACGGACAGGGGAGACTATGGCTACACCTTC.

The CDR3 reads CASSIRGARTEAFF. The CDR3 bases are TGTGCCAGTAGTATCAGGGGGGCGCGTACTGAAGCTTTCTTT. This chain joins TRBV19 and TRBJ1-1; 7 nucleotides match TRBD1. Germline V gene sequence: CDR1 LNHDA, CDR2 SQIVND (reference sequence). After removal of 3 bases from V and 5 bases from J, the junction contained 6 bases not matched to a gene. The CDR3 runs to 14 residues.

This clone ranks as medium-sized. This chain links TRBV29-1 with TRBJ1-1; no firm D call. Between the trimmed V and J ends, which lost 5 bases and 5 bases, there was a span of 18 bases. This CDR3 region has 14 residues. CDR1 is SQVTM and CDR2 is ANQGSEA in the germline V gene. The CDR3 protein is CSVNYGNSKTEAFF. DNA of the CDR3: TGCAGCGTTAACTACGGGAACTCGAAGACTGAAGCTTTCTTT.

V gene TRBV2 combines with J gene TRBJ2-1, with D tentatively TRBD2 (5 bases). Trimming cost V 5 bases and J 0 bases, with 11 bases left between them. Germline CDR1 SNHLY, CDR2 FYNNEI. The CDR3 runs 15 residues. CDR3 nucleotide sequence: TGTGCCAGCAGTCTCGACCGGGGCTCCTACAATGAGCAGTTCTTC. This translates into CASSLDRGSYNEQFF. Looking up the rest from reference TRBV2 and TRBJ2-1 gives the full variable domain: EPEVTQTPSHQVTQMGQEVILRCVPISNHLYFYWYRQILGQKVEFLVSFYNNEISEKSEIFDDQFSVERPDGSNFTLKIRSTKLEDSAMYFCASSLDRGSYNEQFFGPGTRLTVL.